Below are 24 T cell receptor beta chains sequenced from a single sample in a study of shared T cell receptors in the human thymus. Generated by immunoSEQ multiplex PCR, the TCRdb table keeps only in-frame clones and is missing some. The sample holds tens of thousands of clones, over 90% seen once. The sequenced sample consisted of thymocytes. These receptors were obtained from a human donor.

The gene calls are TRBV23-1 and TRBJ2-4, with unresolved D. TRBV23-1 is an open reading frame whose function is uncertain. This CDR3 has 16 residues. Trimming removed 4 bases at V and 3 bases at J, with 16 bases between. DNA of the CDR3: TGCGCCAGCAGTCCTCGACCCCGGGTAGTCAAAAACATTCAGTACTTC. Translated: CASSPRPRVVKNIQYF.

This chain uses TRBV6-6 with TRBJ2-5; 9 bases map to TRBD1. This CDR3 is 14 amino acids long. CDR1 is MNHNY and CDR2 is SVGAGI in the germline V gene (reference sequence). V was clipped by 3 bases and J by 4 bases; unmatched bases: 3. The CDR3, as DNA: TGTGCCAGCAGTTATCAGGACAGGGGAGAGACCCAGTACTTC. It codes for CASSYQDRGETQYF.

V is TRBV11-2 and J is TRBJ2-7; D tentatively reads TRBD1 or TRBD2 (6 bases each). Between the trimmed V and J ends, which lost 1 base and 0 bases, there was a span of 16 bases. Germline lookup yields CDR1 SGHAT and CDR2 FQNNGV. The CDR3 consists of 17 residues. The CDR3 region is CASSLGVGGLHSYEQYF. CDR3 in DNA: TGTGCCAGCAGCTTAGGGGTTGGGGGGCTCCACTCCTACGAGCAGTACTTC. The variable domain in full, with the rest retrieved from reference TRBV11-2 and TRBJ2-7, is EAGVAQSPRYKIIEKRQSVAFWCNPISGHATLYWYQQILGQGPKLLIQFQNNGVVDDSQLPKDRFSAERLKGVDSTLKIQPAKLEDSAVYLCASSLGVGGLHSYEQYFGPGTRLTVT.

The genes are TRBV19 and TRBJ1-1; tentatively, D is TRBD1 (6 bases). Trimming shortened V by 0 bases and J by 5 bases, and 19 bases separated the two germline ends. This CDR3 has 17 residues. CDR1 and CDR2 (germline): LNHDA, SQIVND (reference sequence). CDR3 protein: CASSIDGTPEKKTEAFF. Here the CDR3 DNA reads TGTGCCAGTAGTATAGATGGGACACCGGAGAAGAAAACTGAAGCTTTCTTT.

The chain joins TRBV5-4 to TRBJ1-1, with 10 positions matching TRBD1. The germline V gene encodes CDR1 SGHNT and CDR2 YYREEE (reference sequence). V lost 4 bases, J lost 6 bases, and 6 bases stayed unmatched. The CDR3 contains 14 residues. The CDR3 DNA sequence: TGTGCCAGCAGCCCGGGACAGGGGAAACCTGAAGCTTTCTTT. Amino acids: CASSPGQGKPEAFF. Looking up the rest from reference TRBV5-4 and TRBJ1-1 gives the full variable domain: ETGVTQSPTHLIKTRGQQVTLRCSSQSGHNTVSWYQQALGQGPQFIFQYYREEENGRGNFPPRFSGLQFPNYSSELNVNALELDDSALYLCASSPGQGKPEAFFGQGTRLTVV.

This rearrangement joins TRBV6-1 to TRBJ1-5; no firm D call. Germline V CDR1 and CDR2: MNHNS, SASEGT. V lost 4 bases and J lost 0, with 4 bases in between. This CDR3 has 13 residues. In nucleotides, the CDR3 is TGTGCCAGCAGTGTTTATAGCAATCAGCCCCAGCATTTT. Protein product: CASSVYSNQPQHF.

V and J are TRBV4-1 and TRBJ1-6; D may be TRBD1 (5 bases). V lost 0 bases and J lost 1, with 13 bases in between. CDR1 is MGHRA and CDR2 is YSYEKL in the germline V gene. The CDR3 loop spans 18 amino acids. This CDR3 is CASSQDGVRESYNSPLHF. CDR3 sequence (DNA): TGCGCCAGCAGCCAAGATGGGGTCAGGGAATCCTATAATTCACCCCTCCACTTT.

This chain uses TRBV27 with TRBJ2-2; D is unclear. Trimming cost V 2 bases and J 6 bases, with 7 bases left between them. The CDR3 spans 13 residues. CDR1 MNHEY and CDR2 SMNVEV come from the germline V gene (reference sequence). DNA of the CDR3: TGTGCCAGCAGTTTAATCTCCGCCGGGGAGCTGTTTTTT. Translation gives CASSLISAGELFF.

This clone was seen just once. The V gene is TRBV2, the J gene TRBJ2-1; possible D gene TRBD2, 5 bases. V was trimmed by 4 bases and J by 3 bases, leaving 13 bases between them. Germline assignment: CDR1 SNHLY and CDR2 FYNNEI. The CDR3 runs 15 residues. CDR3 loop: CASSVATTYYNEQFF. The CDR3 DNA reads as TGTGCCAGCAGTGTTGCGACTACCTACTACAATGAGCAGTTCTTC.

This clone came up a few times. The chain joins TRBV5-4 to TRBJ1-1, with 7 nucleotides matching TRBD1. V lost 5 bases and J lost 5; bases outside the gene matches: 9. From germline, CDR1 is SGHNT and CDR2 YYREEE (reference sequence). CDR3 length: 14 residues. In DNA, the CDR3 is TGTGCCAGCAGGGCAAGGGGGCGCGTAACTGAAGCTTTCTTT. Encoded protein: CASRARGRVTEAFF. Full variable domain (outside the CDR3, taken from reference TRBV5-4 and TRBJ1-1): ETGVTQSPTHLIKTRGQQVTLRCSSQSGHNTVSWYQQALGQGPQFIFQYYREEENGRGNFPPRFSGLQFPNYSSELNVNALELDDSALYLCASRARGRVTEAFFGQGTRLTVV.

This chain connects TRBV5-4 to TRBJ2-2, with 9 bases lining up with TRBD1. V dropped 1 base and J dropped 5; count of bases not matched to a gene: 18. Germline-derived CDR1 and CDR2 are SGHNT and YYREEE (reference sequence). This CDR3 contains 20 residues. CDR3: CASSLKVGTGNPWATGELFF. DNA for the CDR3: TGTGCCAGCAGCTTGAAGGTTGGGACAGGGAATCCCTGGGCAACCGGGGAGCTGTTTTTT.

The genes are TRBV27 and TRBJ2-1; D may correspond to TRBD1 or TRBD2 (5 bases each). The CDR3 length is 16 residues. V lost 5 bases and J lost 4, with 18 bases in between. Germline V lookup: CDR1 MNHEY, CDR2 SMNVEV (reference sequence). CDR3 sequence: CASSPRQHGTYNEQFF. The DNA for the CDR3 is TGTGCCAGCAGTCCCCGACAGCACGGGACGTACAATGAGCAGTTCTTC.

This chain uses TRBV18 with TRBJ1-5, with unresolved D. The CDR3 covers 14 residues. The germline V gene encodes CDR1 KGHSH and CDR2 LQKENI. Trimming removed 2 bases from V and 9 bases from J, with 14 bases in between. The chain's CDR3 is CASSPTGYPWPQHF. DNA of the CDR3: TGTGCCAGCTCACCAACTGGGTACCCCTGGCCCCAGCATTTT.

The chain employs TRBV14 and TRBJ1-2, with TRBD1 identical over 8 bases. V was pared by 4 bases and J by 3 bases, with 16 bases of the junction left unmatched. The CDR3 length is 18 residues. Looked up from germline, CDR1 is SGHDN and CDR2 is FVKESK. CDR3 amino acids: CASSPWGQGALEDYGYTF. The CDR3 nucleotides read TGTGCCAGCAGCCCTTGGGGGCAGGGGGCCTTAGAGGACTATGGCTACACCTTC.

The rearrangement joins TRBV12-5 to TRBJ1-5; TRBD1 is a possible D gene (6 bases). CDR3 size: 17 residues. The V end was cut by 6 bases, the J end by 0 bases, with 18 bases between. CDR1 and CDR2 (germline): LGHNT, FRNRAP. The CDR3 coding sequence is TGTGCTAGTGGCATAATACAGGGATTGGGTAGCAATCAGCCCCAGCATTTT. Protein sequence: CASGIIQGLGSNQPQHF.

The V call is TRBV29-1, the J call TRBJ2-7, with D maybe TRBD2 (7 bases). V lost 4 bases and J 6 bases, leaving 10 bases between the germline ends. The CDR3 runs to 11 residues. Germline CDR1 and CDR2: SQVTM and ANQGSEA. CDR3 sequence (DNA): TGCAGCGTTGTAGGGGGGGGCGAGCAGTACTTC. It specifies CSVVGGGEQYF.

This sequence joins TRBV7-2 and TRBJ1-4; D ambiguous. The germline V gene has CDR1 SGHTA and CDR2 FQGNSA. This CDR3 spans 15 amino acids. V was trimmed by 5 bases and J by 5 bases, leaving 15 bases between them. This CDR3 is CASSRLGRENEKLFF. The DNA of the CDR3 is TGTGCCAGCAGCCGCCTGGGGAGGGAAAATGAAAAACTGTTTTTT.

V usage is TRBV12-5 and J usage is TRBJ2-2, with 8 bases fitting TRBD1. V lost 2 bases, J lost 5 bases, and 10 bases stayed unmatched. Germline V lookup: CDR1 LGHNT, CDR2 FRNRAP. The CDR3 loop spans 17 amino acids. The CDR3 here is CASGLYFGDRITGELFF. Written as DNA, the CDR3 is TGTGCTAGTGGTTTGTATTTCGGGGACAGGATTACCGGGGAGCTGTTTTTT. The full variable domain, with the rest looked up from reference TRBV12-5 and TRBJ2-2, is DARVTQTPRHKVTEMGQEVTMRCQPILGHNTVFWYRQTMMQGLELLAYFRNRAPLDDSGMPKDRFSAEMPDATLATLKIQPSEPRDSAVYFCASGLYFGDRITGELFFGEGSRLTVL.

The chain recombines TRBV4-3 with TRBJ2-1; 10 nucleotides align to TRBD2. V shed 1 base, J shed 1 base, and the junction held 16 bases outside the gene matches. This CDR3 has 21 residues. CDR1 LGHNA and CDR2 YSLEER come from the germline V gene. This CDR3 is CASSQGEASPSGGDSYNEQFF. CDR3 DNA sequence: TGCGCCAGCAGCCAAGGGGAAGCCTCCCCTAGCGGGGGCGATTCCTACAATGAGCAGTTCTTC.

The chain joins TRBV6-4 to TRBJ2-5; D assignment may be TRBD1 or TRBD2 (6 bases each). The CDR3 has 14 residues. The germline V and J ends were trimmed by 7 bases and 5 bases, with 17 bases remaining between them. The germline CDR1 and CDR2 sequences are MRHNA and SNTAGT. CDR3 sequence reads: CASIPWGARETQYF. CDR3 bases: TGTGCCAGCATCCCCTGGGGGGCGAGGGAGACCCAGTACTTC.

This chain connects TRBV7-6 to TRBJ1-1; weak D call: TRBD1 (6 bases). The CDR3 contains 17 residues. The V and J ends lost 2 bases and 11 bases respectively, with 27 bases between them. Germline loops: CDR1 SGHVS, CDR2 FNYEAQ. The CDR3 DNA reads TGTGCCAGCAGCTTATACCCGGGTGGGGGGCCGCAGGGTGACGCTTTCTTT. This codes for CASSLYPGGGPQGDAFF.

The chain recombines TRBV4-3 with TRBJ2-3, with TRBD2 matching over 7 bases. From germline, CDR1 is LGHNA and CDR2 YSLEER. V dropped 0 bases and J dropped 6; count of bases not matched to a gene: 6. The CDR3 length is 15 residues. CDR3 residues: CASSQDRRGSDTQYF. The CDR3 region has the DNA TGCGCCAGCAGCCAAGATCGGCGGGGGAGCGATACGCAGTATTTT.

V gene TRBV28 combines with J gene TRBJ1-4, with 8 bases lining up with TRBD1. From germline, CDR1 is MDHEN and CDR2 SYDVKM. The CDR3 consists of 19 residues. Losses at the gene ends were 5 bases for V and 4 bases for J; bases not matched to a gene: 18. CDR3 protein: CASSPPDRALRADNEKLFF. CDR3 coding DNA: TGTGCCAGCAGTCCACCGGACAGGGCCCTCCGGGCGGATAATGAAAAACTGTTTTTT.

V and J are TRBV7-9 and TRBJ2-7, with TRBD1 matching 7 bases. The CDR3 has 16 amino acids. The J segment lost 6 bases and the V segment lost 4 bases, leaving 15 bases of the junction unmatched. Germline CDR1 reads SEHNR; CDR2 reads FQNEAQ (reference sequence). CDR3 in DNA: TGTGCCAGCAGCTCCAGACAGGGAATAGGTCCCCTCGAGCAGTACTTC. Its translation: CASSSRQGIGPLEQYF.